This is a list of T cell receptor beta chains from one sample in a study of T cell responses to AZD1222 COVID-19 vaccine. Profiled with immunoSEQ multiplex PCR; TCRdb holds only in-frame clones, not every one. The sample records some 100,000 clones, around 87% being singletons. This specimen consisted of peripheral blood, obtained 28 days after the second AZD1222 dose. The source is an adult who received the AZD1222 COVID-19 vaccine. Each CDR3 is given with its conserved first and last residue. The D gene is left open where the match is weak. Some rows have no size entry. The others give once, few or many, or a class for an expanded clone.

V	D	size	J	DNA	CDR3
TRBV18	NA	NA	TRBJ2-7	TGTGCCAGCTCACCACCGACAGCTGGGTACGAGCAGTACTTC	CASSPPTAGYEQYF
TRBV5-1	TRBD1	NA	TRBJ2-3	TGCGCCAGCAGCTGGGGACAGGGCCCTAGCACAGATACGCAGTATTTT	CASSWGQGPSTDTQYF
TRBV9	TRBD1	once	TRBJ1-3	TGTGCCAGCAGCGACTCCCCACTGACAGGGGGTAAACCTGGAAACACCATATATTTT	CASSDSPLTGGKPGNTIYF
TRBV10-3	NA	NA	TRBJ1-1	TGTGCCACCCAGGGTGGGGGGCCGGAAGCTTTCTTT	CATQGGGPEAFF
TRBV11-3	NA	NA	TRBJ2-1	TGTGCCAGCAGCTCTCGGGACTTCTACAATGAGCAGTTCTTC	CASSSRDFYNEQFF
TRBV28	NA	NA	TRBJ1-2	TGTGCCAGCCATCCTACTGGGCGGAACCCTCTTGGCTACACCTTC	CASHPTGRNPLGYTF
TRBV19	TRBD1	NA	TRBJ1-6	TGTGCCAGCGGATGGACAGGGACTAATTCACCCCTCCACTTT	CASGWTGTNSPLHF
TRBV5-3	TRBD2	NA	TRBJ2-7	TGTGCCAGAAGCCACAGTGGCGGCAGGGCGGGCGGGAGGTCCTACGAGCAGTACTTC	CARSHSGGRAGGRSYEQYF
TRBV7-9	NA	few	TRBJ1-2	TGTGCCAGCAGCTCAAGGGGGACCGACGATGGCTACACCTTC	CASSSRGTDDGYTF
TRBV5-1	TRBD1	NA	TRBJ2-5	TGCGCCAGCAGCTTTGGTGGGACAGGGGCCCAAGAGACCCAGTACTTC	CASSFGGTGAQETQYF
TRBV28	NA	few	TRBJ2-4	TGTGCCAGCAGAGGGGGGCCAGCCAAAAACATTCAGTACTTC	CASRGGPAKNIQYF
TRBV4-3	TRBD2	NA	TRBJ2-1	TGCGCCAGCAGCCAAGATGCGGCTAGCGGGTACAATGAGCAGTTCTTC	CASSQDAASGYNEQFF
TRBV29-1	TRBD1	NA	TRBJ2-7	TGCAGCGTCCAGGACAGGCAGTCCTACGAGCAGTACTTC	CSVQDRQSYEQYF
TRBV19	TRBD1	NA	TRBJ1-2	TGTGCCACGGAAAAGGGACAGGGACCCTATGGCTACACCTTC	CATEKGQGPYGYTF
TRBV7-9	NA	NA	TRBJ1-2	TGTGCCAGCAGCCAGGGGTGGGCGACGAGGGGCTACACCTTC	CASSQGWATRGYTF
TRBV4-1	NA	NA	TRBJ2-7	TGCGCCAGCAGCCAAGATCGGACGTCCACAAGGGACGAGCAGTACTTC	CASSQDRTSTRDEQYF
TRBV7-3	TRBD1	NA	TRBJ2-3	TGTGCCAGCAGCTTATTGGACAGGGGATACACAGATACGCAGTATTTT	CASSLLDRGYTDTQYF
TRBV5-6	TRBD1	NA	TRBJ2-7	TGTGCCAGCAGCGGCCGGGACAGGTACTACGAGCAGTACTTC	CASSGRDRYYEQYF
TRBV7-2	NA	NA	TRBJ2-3	TGTGCCAGCAGCTTACAGGGCGGGGGCCCGGCGGATACGCAGTATTTT	CASSLQGGGPADTQYF
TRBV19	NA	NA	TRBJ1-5	TGTGCCAGTAGTATTTCAGGGGCCCATCAGCCCCAGCATTTT	CASSISGAHQPQHF
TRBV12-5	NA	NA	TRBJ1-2	TGTGCTAGTGGTTTTGCGGGGGCGTACACCTTC	CASGFAGAYTF
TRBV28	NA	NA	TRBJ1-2	TGTGCCAGCAGTCAAATTTATGGCTACACCTTC	CASSQIYGYTF
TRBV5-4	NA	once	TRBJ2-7	TGTGCCAGCAGCCTAGGACGGAGCTCCTACGAGCAGTACTTC	CASSLGRSSYEQYF
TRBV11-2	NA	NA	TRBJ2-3	TGTGCCAGCAGCTTAGGCCTCGGGATCAGCACAGATACGCAGTATTTT	CASSLGLGISTDTQYF
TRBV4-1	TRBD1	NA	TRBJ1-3	TGCGCCAGCAGCCTCCGGACAGGGGGGGCAAACTCTGGAAACACCATATATTTT	CASSLRTGGANSGNTIYF
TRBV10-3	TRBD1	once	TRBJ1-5	TGTGCCATCAGTGAACCGGGACAGGGGTTCAATCAGCCCCAGCATTTT	CAISEPGQGFNQPQHF
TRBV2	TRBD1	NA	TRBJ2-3	TGTGCCAGCAGACGGACAGGGCTATTGAATACGCAGTATTTT	CASRRTGLLNTQYF
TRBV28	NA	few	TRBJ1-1	TGTGCAGCCGTTTCCGGGACTTCGAACACTGAAGCTTTCTTT	CAAVSGTSNTEAFF
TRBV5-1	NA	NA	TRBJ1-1	TGCGCCAGCAGCTTGGGCAGTAATACGGGTGGCACTGAAGCTTTCTTT	CASSLGSNTGGTEAFF
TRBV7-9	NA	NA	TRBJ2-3	TGTGCCAGCAGCTTGGACAGCGCCACAGATACGCAGTATTTT	CASSLDSATDTQYF
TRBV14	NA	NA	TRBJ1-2	TGTGCCAGCAGCCATGGGGCCGCGGGGGGCTACACCTTC	CASSHGAAGGYTF
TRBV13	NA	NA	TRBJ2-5	TGTGCCAGCACCCTAAGGCTTGGCACGCAAGAGACCCAGTACTTC	CASTLRLGTQETQYF
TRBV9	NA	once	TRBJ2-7	TGTGCCAGCAGCGTAGACAGTACCTACGAGCAGTACTTC	CASSVDSTYEQYF
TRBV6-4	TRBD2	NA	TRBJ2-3	TGTGCCAGCAGTGAAAGCGGGGGGGGCACAGATACGCAGTATTTT	CASSESGGGTDTQYF
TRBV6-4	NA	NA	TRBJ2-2	TGTGCCAGCAGTAGTTCAGAGTCCGGGGAGCTGTTTTTT	CASSSSESGELFF
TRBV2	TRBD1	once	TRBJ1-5	TGTGCCACGGGACAGGGACATAGCAATCAGCCCCAGCATTTT	CATGQGHSNQPQHF
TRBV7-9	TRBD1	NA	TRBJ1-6	TGTGCCAGCAGCTTAATGGACAGGGGGAATTCACCCCTCCACTTT	CASSLMDRGNSPLHF
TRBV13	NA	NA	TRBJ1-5	TGTGCCAGCAGCGGGGGGTCCAATCAGCCCCAGCATTTT	CASSGGSNQPQHF
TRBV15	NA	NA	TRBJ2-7	TGTGCCACCAGCAGAGACAGGGTAGGCACCTACGAGCAGTACTTC	CATSRDRVGTYEQYF
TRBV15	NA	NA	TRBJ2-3	TGTGCCACGAGACCGGGGCGGCCAGATACGCAGTATTTT	CATRPGRPDTQYF
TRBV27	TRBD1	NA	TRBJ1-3	TGTGCCAGCCTTCGTACGACAGGGGTGGGTGGAAACACCATATATTTT	CASLRTTGVGGNTIYF
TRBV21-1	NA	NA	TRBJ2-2	TGTGCCAACCACGAGGACAGGGTGAACACCGGGGAGCTGTTTTTT	CANHEDRVNTGELFF
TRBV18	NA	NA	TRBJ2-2	TGTGCCAGCTCACCTAACCACGGGTCAGGTTATGCGAACACCGGGGAGCTGTTTTTT	CASSPNHGSGYANTGELFF
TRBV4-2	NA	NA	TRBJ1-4	TGTGCCAGCAGCCTAGTGAGGGAAGGGAATGAAAAACTGTTTTTT	CASSLVREGNEKLFF
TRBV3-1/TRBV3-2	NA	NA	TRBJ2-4	TGTGCCAGCAGCCACAGGGGCCGGGACATTCAGTACTTC	CASSHRGRDIQYF
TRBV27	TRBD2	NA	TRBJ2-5	TGTGCCAGCAGTCCCCGGGTAGCGGGGGCCCTGTACCAAGAGACCCAGTACTTC	CASSPRVAGALYQETQYF
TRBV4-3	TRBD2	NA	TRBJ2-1	TGCGCCAGCAGCCCTGGGACTAGCGGGGGGCAGTTCTTC	CASSPGTSGGQFF
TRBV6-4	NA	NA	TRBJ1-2	TGTGCCAGCAGTATTCGTCACCGGGGCTCGGTCTATGGCTACACCTTC	CASSIRHRGSVYGYTF
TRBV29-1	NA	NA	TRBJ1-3	TGCAGCGTTGACGATCCTTCTGGAAACACCATATATTTT	CSVDDPSGNTIYF
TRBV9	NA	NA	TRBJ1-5	TGTGCCAGCAGCGTGCATCCGGGGCTAAATAATCAGCCCCAGCATTTT	CASSVHPGLNNQPQHF